This T cell receptor beta chain appears in the sequencing data of a study of regulatory T cells in long-lasting Graves disease. Overall study results and limits: Small sample size may have lowered accuracy.

Concerning this clonotype itself: Its antigen is as yet unknown.

Time point defined: persistent/refractory GD, antithyroid drugs over 5 years with positive TRAb. The TCR library used RNA extracted from PBMCs. Graves' disease diagnoses used American Thyroid Association guidelines. Staff took around 9 milliliters of peripheral blood and put it into EDTA tubes. The CDR3 has 15 amino acids. Germline-derived CDR1 and CDR2 are SNHLY and FYNNEI. The J segment lost 1 base and the V segment lost 5 bases, leaving 6 bases of the junction unmatched. HTBI primers from iRepertoire and Arm-PCR of CDR3 regions yielded the TCR beta libraries. One entry per CDR3 protein, called by TCRdb with MiXCR from the multiplex PCR reads. Of 450,000 or so distinct CDR3 sequences detected, roughly 20% appear once; the ten largest clones hold over 7.5%.

The sequence derives from a female donor with Graves disease. The rearrangement uses TRBV2 and TRBJ1-1; 8 bases line up with TRBD1. The sequenced sample was peripheral blood mononuclear cells (PBMCs), obtained when the disease was refractory, from a patient treated with antithyroid drugs. The CDR3 spells CASSWGQATNTEAFF. In DNA form, the CDR3 reads TGTGCCAGCAGTTGGGGACAGGCGACGAACACTGAAGCTTTCTTT.